The 19 T cell receptor beta chains below all came from one sample that was sequenced in a study of OX40 agonist ivuxolimab in advanced cancers. Sequencing was performed with immunoSEQ multiplex PCR; in TCRdb, only in-frame clones are kept and a portion is missing. The table records some 40,000 clones, 85% to 90% of them present only once. Material: CD4+ or CD8+ T cells sorted from blood, obtained in a trial of the OX40 agonist ivuxolimab. Every receptor here comes from an adult with an advanced solid tumor such as melanoma, head and neck, liver or kidney cancer.

V is TRBV5-1 and J is TRBJ1-5; D may be TRBD1 (6 bases). Germline lookup yields CDR1 SGHRS and CDR2 YFSETQ. The CDR3 runs 16 residues. Trimming left V 3 bases short and J 2 bases short, with 15 bases between. CDR3 residues: CASSSGGGDGNQPQHF. The CDR3 bases are TGCGCCAGCAGCTCCGGAGGGGGGGATGGCAATCAGCCCCAGCATTTT.

The chain carries TRBV10-3 and TRBJ2-1, with D possibly called TRBD1 or TRBD2 (5 bases each). The CDR3 sequence is 15 residues long. The V gene's germline CDR1 is ENHRY and CDR2 SYGVKD. V gave up 3 bases and J gave up 2 bases, with 11 bases separating them. CDR3 nucleotide sequence: TGTGCCATCAGTGAACTGGGGGTCACCTACAATGAGCAGTTCTTC. Residues: CAISELGVTYNEQFF.

The CDR3, as DNA: TGTGCCAGCAGTGATACAGGGACTAATGAAAAACTGTTTTTT. Residues: CASSDTGTNEKLFF. The genes are TRBV6-1 and TRBJ1-4, with D possibly being TRBD1 (6 bases). The CDR3 is 14 residues long. V gave up 3 bases and J gave up 2 bases, with 7 bases separating them. Per the germline V gene, CDR1 is MNHNS and CDR2 is SASEGT.

This rearrangement joins TRBV5-1 to TRBJ1-2; 9 nucleotides line up with TRBD1. CDR1 is SGHRS and CDR2 is YFSETQ in the germline V gene. Trimming at V came to 4 bases and at J to 5 bases, leaving 12 bases not matched to a gene. This CDR3 has 16 residues. The CDR3 loop reads CASSPQTTGGGYGYTF. The CDR3 DNA is TGCGCCAGCAGCCCGCAGACCACAGGGGGCGGGTATGGCTACACCTTC.

V gene TRBV6-1 combines with J gene TRBJ2-5, with TRBD2 identical over 7 bases. The CDR3 consists of 15 residues. V lost 8 bases and J lost 4; bases outside the gene matches: 13. Germline CDR1 and CDR2: MNHNS and SASEGT. The CDR3 loop reads CASGPSGGWGETQYF. The CDR3, as DNA: TGTGCCAGCGGCCCCTCGGGGGGATGGGGAGAGACCCAGTACTTC.

The rearrangement joins TRBV7-2 to TRBJ2-3, with a weak D call TRBD2 (5 bases). Germline CDR1 and CDR2: SGHTA and FQGNSA. V dropped 1 base and J dropped 2 bases, with 13 bases sitting between them. The CDR3 is made up of 16 amino acids. CDR3 nucleotides: TGTGCCAGCAGCTTAGAATTCGCGCGGGCCACAGATACGCAGTATTTT. Its protein product is CASSLEFARATDTQYF.

The V gene is TRBV7-3, the J gene TRBJ1-2, with D maybe TRBD1 (5 bases). The length of the CDR3 is 14 residues. V lost 5 bases and J 0 bases, leaving 10 bases between the germline ends. The germline V gene encodes CDR1 SGHTA and CDR2 FQGTGA. This CDR3 is CASSTDSSNYGYTF. The CDR3 nucleotides are TGTGCCAGCAGCACCGACAGTTCTAACTATGGCTACACCTTC.

This clone has only one observation. The genes are TRBV7-6 and TRBJ1-5; 9 positions match TRBD1. The CDR3 contains 13 residues. V trimming: 10 bases; J trimming: 6 bases; junction bases outside the gene matches: 7. Germline loops: CDR1 SGHVS, CDR2 FNYEAQ. For the CDR3, the DNA is TGTGCCACCCGACAGGGGGTGGGTCAGCCCCAGCATTTT. Translating it yields CATRQGVGQPQHF.

For the CDR3, the DNA is TGCAGCGTTGGCGGGGACAGCTACAGGGCTTTCTTT. As protein: CSVGGDSYRAFF. V is TRBV29-1 and J is TRBJ1-1, with 7 positions matching TRBD1. CDR1 is SQVTM, CDR2 ANQGSEA, per germline. Trimming at V came to 4 bases and at J to 11 bases, leaving 10 bases not matched to a gene. The CDR3 extends over 12 amino acids. Complete variable domain (other parts from reference TRBV29-1 and TRBJ1-1): SAVISQKPSRDICQRGTSLTIQCQVDSQVTMMFWYRQQPGQSLTLIATANQGSEATYESGFVIDKFPISRPNLTFSTLTVSNMSPEDSSIYLCSVGGDSYRAFFGQGTRLTVV.

The chain joins TRBV2 to TRBJ1-1; D uncertain. The CDR3 loop spans 17 amino acids. Germline lookup yields CDR1 SNHLY and CDR2 FYNNEI. With 11 bases removed from V and 1 base from J, the gap between germline ends came to 26 bases. The CDR3 nucleotides are TGTGCCCTTAATTATATACCTGACTCCGGGAGGAACACTGAAGCTTTCTTT. It translates to CALNYIPDSGRNTEAFF.

V is TRBV4-2 and J is TRBJ2-3; possibly TRBD1 or TRBD2 for D (5 bases each). Germline assignment: CDR1 LGHNA and CDR2 YNFKEQ. V dropped 0 bases and J dropped 1 base, with 17 bases sitting between them. The CDR3 runs to 18 residues. The CDR3, as DNA: TGTGCCAGCAGCCAAGACCTCAGGATAGTGGGGGGCACAGATACGCAGTATTTT. Residues: CASSQDLRIVGGTDTQYF.

Notes on this clone: The sample contains more than one DNA sequence encoding this CDR3. The chain links TRBV10-3 to TRBJ1-3, with D uncertain. This CDR3 spans 14 amino acids. CDR1 ENHRY and CDR2 SYGVKD come from the germline V gene. The V and J ends lost 3 bases and 0 bases respectively, with 6 bases between them. The CDR3 sequence is CAISDTYSGNTIYF. CDR3 bases: TGTGCCATCAGTGACACGTACTCTGGAAACACCATATATTTT.

The chain is built from TRBV7-9 and TRBJ2-1, with D unclear. V was clipped by 3 bases and J by 1 base, with 10 bases between them. Germline values: CDR1 SEHNR, CDR2 FQNEAQ (reference sequence). The CDR3 is 15 residues long. CDR3 bases: TGTGCCAGCAGCTTGGGCAGGCAATCCTACAATGAGCAGTTCTTC. It translates to CASSLGRQSYNEQFF.

The chain is built from TRBV7-2 and TRBJ2-1, with TRBD1 as a possible D gene (5 bases). This CDR3 contains 15 residues. V was clipped by 1 base and J by 3 bases, with 10 bases between them. CDR1 and CDR2 (germline): SGHTA, FQGNSA. Here the CDR3 DNA reads TGTGCCAGCAGCTTAGGACAGTTGCTCTACAATGAGCAGTTCTTC. Translation gives CASSLGQLLYNEQFF.

This clone has just one count. The chain joins TRBV2 to TRBJ1-1; D call uncertain. V was trimmed by 7 bases and J by 4 bases, leaving 19 bases between them. The CDR3 consists of 15 residues. Germline V gives CDR1 SNHLY, CDR2 FYNNEI. DNA of the CDR3: TGTGCCAGCACTAAGGGTCCGGCCGAGGGCACTGAAGCTTTCTTT. Translation: CASTKGPAEGTEAFF.

The rearrangement links TRBV15 to TRBJ2-2; D gene ambiguous. Deletions cut 5 bases from V and 6 bases from J, with 10 bases between. Germline CDR1 LNHNV, CDR2 YYDKDF (reference sequence). The CDR3 sequence is 13 residues long. In DNA form, the CDR3 reads TGTGCCACCAGCTCCCGTCTCGCCGGGGAGCTGTTTTTT. This codes for CATSSRLAGELFF.

This clone was seen once. The V and J genes are TRBV18 and TRBJ1-5, with 8 bases identical to TRBD1. The CDR3 totals 17 residues. The V and J ends lost 2 bases and 0 bases, in that order; junction bases with no gene match: 6. In germline, CDR1 is KGHSH, CDR2 LQKENI. CDR3 protein: CASSPTGGPYSNQPQHF. The CDR3 region has the DNA TGTGCCAGCTCACCAACAGGGGGGCCTTATAGCAATCAGCCCCAGCATTTT. The full variable domain, in which reference TRBV18 and TRBJ1-5 provide the parts outside the CDR3, is NAGVMQNPRHLVRRRGQEARLRCSPMKGHSHVYWYRQLPEEGLKFMVYLQKENIIDESGMPKERFSAEFPKEGPSILRIQQVVRGDSAAYFCASSPTGGPYSNQPQHFGDGTRLSIL.

The rearrangement links TRBV7-2 to TRBJ2-5; TRBD1 might be the D (6 bases). The CDR3 runs 16 residues. V was pared by 3 bases and J by 2 bases, with 16 bases between. Germline V gene lookup returns CDR1 SGHTA and CDR2 FQGNSA. The CDR3 sequence: CASSLDSTNFQETQYF. The CDR3 coding sequence is TGTGCCAGCAGCTTGGACAGCACGAACTTTCAAGAGACCCAGTACTTC.

The rearrangement joins TRBV15 to TRBJ1-2; 9 bases line up with TRBD1. The CDR3 covers 17 residues. Germline assignment: CDR1 LNHNV and CDR2 YYDKDF (reference sequence). The V segment lost 0 bases and the J segment 0 bases; nucleotides outside the gene matches: 5. CDR3 DNA: TGTGCCACCAGCAGAGACGGACAGGGGAACGCTAACTATGGCTACACCTTC. Its translation: CATSRDGQGNANYGYTF.